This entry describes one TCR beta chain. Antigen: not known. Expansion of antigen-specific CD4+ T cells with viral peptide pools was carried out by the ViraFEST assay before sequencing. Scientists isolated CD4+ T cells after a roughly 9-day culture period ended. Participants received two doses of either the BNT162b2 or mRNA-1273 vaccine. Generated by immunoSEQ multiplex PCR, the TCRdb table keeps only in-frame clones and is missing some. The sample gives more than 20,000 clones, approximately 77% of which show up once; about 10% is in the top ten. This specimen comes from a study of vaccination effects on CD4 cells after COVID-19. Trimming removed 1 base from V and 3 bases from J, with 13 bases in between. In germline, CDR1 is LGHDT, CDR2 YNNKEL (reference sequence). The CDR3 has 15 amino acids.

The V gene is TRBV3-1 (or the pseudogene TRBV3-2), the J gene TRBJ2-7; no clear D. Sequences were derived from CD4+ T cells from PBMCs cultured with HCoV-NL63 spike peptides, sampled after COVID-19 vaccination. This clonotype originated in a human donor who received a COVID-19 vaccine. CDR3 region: CASSQAIGKVYEQYF. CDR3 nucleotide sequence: TGTGCCAGCAGCCAAGCTATAGGGAAGGTCTACGAGCAGTACTTC.